Below, 18 T cell receptor beta chains from the same sample are listed, as sequenced in a study of cytomegalovirus exposure and HLA in healthy donors. The PCR ran on 60 Vbeta and 13 Jbeta primers. Method: immunoSEQ multiplex PCR; TCRdb's copy keeps in-frame clones and lacks some. The sample comprises 100,000 to 150,000 clones, about 76% of which are singletons, and approximately 7% rests with the top ten. Sequenced material: PBMCs. All receptors come from a man aged 35 to 55 in good health and CMV-seropositive.

The rearrangement links TRBV11-2 to TRBJ2-3; 7 nucleotides agree with TRBD2. This CDR3 contains 15 residues. V gave up 1 base and J gave up 2 bases; unmatched junction bases: 3. Looked up from germline, CDR1 is SGHAT and CDR2 is FQNNGV. The DNA for the CDR3 is TGTGCCAGCAGCTTAGTGGCGGGAGACACAGATACGCAGTATTTT. It codes for CASSLVAGDTDTQYF.

The rearrangement links TRBV6-1 to TRBJ2-3; D might be TRBD2 (6 bases). CDR3 size: 20 residues. Per germline, CDR1 MNHNS and CDR2 SASEGT. Trimming shortened V by 0 bases and J by 7 bases, and 29 bases separated the two germline ends. CDR3: CASSEARSRLVGGPTYTQYF. CDR3 nucleotide sequence: TGTGCCAGCAGTGAAGCGCGATCCCGCTTGGTGGGAGGCCCCACGTATACGCAGTATTTT.

The chain has TRBV9 and TRBJ2-7, with TRBD2 matching over 11 bases. The germline CDR1 and CDR2 sequences are SGDLS and YYNGEE. The CDR3 consists of 15 residues. J gave up 6 bases and V 0 bases, and 5 bases lay outside the gene matches. CDR3 protein: CASSVAPSGRFEQYF. The CDR3 bases are TGTGCCAGCAGCGTAGCCCCTAGCGGGAGGTTCGAGCAGTACTTC.

The V and J genes are TRBV25-1 and TRBJ1-1; TRBD1 is a possible D gene (6 bases). Germline values: CDR1 MGHDK, CDR2 SYGVNS. Trimming shortened V by 1 base and J by 6 bases, and 18 bases separated the two germline ends. This CDR3 has 16 residues. Here the CDR3 DNA reads TGTGCCAGCAGTGAATTCAGGTCAGGGGCGAGAGCTGAAGCTTTCTTT. It encodes CASSEFRSGARAEAFF.

The V call is TRBV28, the J call TRBJ1-6; weak D call: TRBD1 (5 bases). Germline assignment: CDR1 MDHEN and CDR2 SYDVKM. This CDR3 has 14 residues. V lost 2 bases to trimming and J lost 5 bases, with 7 bases between them. The CDR3 DNA sequence: TGTGCCAGCAGTTTAATAGGGGATAATTCACCCCTCCACTTT. It is translated as CASSLIGDNSPLHF. The complete variable domain, with remaining parts taken from reference TRBV28 and TRBJ1-6, reads DVKVTQSSRYLVKRTGEKVFLECVQDMDHENMFWYRQDPGLGLRLIYFSYDVKMKEKGDIPEGYSVSREKKERFSLILESASTNQTSMYLCASSLIGDNSPLHFGNGTRLTVT.

CDR3 sequence: CASRRTSGRDTDTQYF. CDR3 nucleotide sequence: TGTGCCAGTAGGCGGACTAGCGGGAGGGACACAGATACGCAGTATTTT. The rearrangement links TRBV19 to TRBJ2-3; 15 bases align to TRBD2. The CDR3 covers 16 residues. Germline V gene lookup returns CDR1 LNHDA and CDR2 SQIVND (reference sequence). The trim removed 6 bases at V and 2 bases at J, leaving 3 bases unmatched.

CDR3 residues: CASSYRGGTEAFF. The CDR3 DNA reads TGTGCCAGCAGTTACCGGGGGGGCACTGAAGCTTTCTTT. This chain links TRBV6-5 with TRBJ1-1, with TRBD1 as a possible D gene (5 bases). Trimming removed 2 bases from V and 4 bases from J, with 8 bases in between. This CDR3 has 13 residues. CDR1 MNHEY and CDR2 SVGAGI come from the germline V gene.

This chain links TRBV6-5 with TRBJ1-6, with 9 nucleotides matching TRBD1. Germline V CDR1 and CDR2: MNHEY, SVGAGI. This CDR3 has 15 amino acids. With 6 bases clipped from V and 7 bases from J, the junction kept 7 bases outside the gene matches. The CDR3 bases are TGTGCCAGCAGCCCGGACAGGGGAAGCAATTCACCCCTCCACTTT. Its translation: CASSPDRGSNSPLHF.

Written as DNA, the CDR3 is TGTGCCAGCAGTTTAGGGGGGAACACTGAAGCTTTCTTT. Amino acids: CASSLGGNTEAFF. The V and J genes are TRBV6-6 and TRBJ1-1; TRBD1 is a possible D gene (6 bases). Trimming stripped 4 bases from V and 1 base from J, with 7 bases between. CDR1 is MNHNY, CDR2 SVGAGI, per germline (reference sequence). The CDR3 covers 13 residues.

The table lists this clone with a few counts. V usage is TRBV10-3 and J usage is TRBJ1-3; possible D gene TRBD1, 5 bases. Germline V gene data show CDR1 as ENHRY and CDR2 as SYGVKD. V lost 5 bases, J lost 10 bases, and 24 bases lay in between. The CDR3 is 16 residues long. CDR3 region: CAISPRVMTAEGTIYF. CDR3 coding DNA: TGTGCCATCAGTCCGCGGGTTATGACAGCGGAGGGGACCATATATTTT.

The chain employs TRBV5-1 and TRBJ1-5; D is perhaps TRBD1 (5 bases). Germline V gene lookup returns CDR1 SGHRS and CDR2 YFSETQ. V was trimmed by 4 bases and J by 1 base, leaving 9 bases between them. The CDR3 has 14 amino acids. The CDR3 loop is CASSEGASNQPQHF. Written as DNA, the CDR3 is TGCGCCAGCAGCGAAGGGGCCAGCAATCAGCCCCAGCATTTT.

The chain employs TRBV27 and TRBJ2-1; 7 bases map to TRBD2. The germline CDR1 and CDR2 sequences are MNHEY and SMNVEV (reference sequence). This CDR3 has 12 residues. V trimming: 6 bases; J trimming: 8 bases; junction bases outside the gene matches: 4. This chain's CDR3 is CASSPTSDEQFF. The CDR3 bases are TGTGCCAGCAGCCCCACTAGCGATGAGCAGTTCTTC.

This clone was seen a handful of times. This chain joins TRBV9 and TRBJ1-1, with a weak D call TRBD1 (5 bases). This CDR3 has 14 residues. CDR1 and CDR2 from the germline V gene are SGDLS and YYNGEE. Trimming shortened V by 0 bases and J by 2 bases, and 8 bases separated the two germline ends. As DNA, the CDR3 is TGTGCCAGCAGCGTAGTAGGGGTTAACACTGAAGCTTTCTTT. It encodes CASSVVGVNTEAFF.

CDR3 loop: CASRLKAPSDANTGELFF. CDR3 nucleotide sequence: TGCGCCAGCAGGCTAAAAGCCCCTAGCGACGCGAACACCGGGGAGCTGTTTTTT. The chain employs TRBV4-1 and TRBJ2-2, with D perhaps TRBD2 (6 bases). V dropped 6 bases and J dropped 0 bases, with 20 bases sitting between them. The CDR3 length is 18 residues. Germline CDR1 is MGHRA and CDR2 is YSYEKL.

The chain carries TRBV5-1 and TRBJ1-4, with D perhaps matching TRBD1 (6 bases). Germline lookup yields CDR1 SGHRS and CDR2 YFSETQ. The CDR3 extends over 16 amino acids. V lost 4 bases and J lost 0, with 13 bases in between. CDR3 sequence (DNA): TGCGCCAGCAGCCTGGACAGCCTTGCAACTAATGAAAAACTGTTTTTT. Protein sequence: CASSLDSLATNEKLFF.

This sequence joins TRBV7-2 and TRBJ1-2; 7 nucleotides align to TRBD1. CDR1 and CDR2 from the germline V gene are SGHTA and FQGNSA. The CDR3 runs to 16 residues. Unmatched junction bases numbered 9, after V lost 2 bases and J lost 3 bases. CDR3 DNA: TGTGCCAGCAGCTTATCAGGGACAGTCGTCGACTATGGCTACACCTTC. Its protein product is CASSLSGTVVDYGYTF.

The rearrangement links TRBV20-1 to TRBJ2-3; no definite D call. V lost 3 bases and J lost 6, with 4 bases in between. Germline V CDR1 and CDR2: DFQATT, SNEGSKA (reference sequence). This CDR3 is 10 amino acids long. The DNA of the CDR3 is TGCAGTGCTAGCGAGGATACGCAGTATTTT. This gives the protein CSASEDTQYF.

This clone was observed a few times. The chain is built from TRBV25-1 and TRBJ2-5; 8 nucleotides agree with TRBD1. Germline-derived CDR1 and CDR2 are MGHDK and SYGVNS. V lost 6 bases to trimming and J lost 7 bases; unmatched junction nucleotides: 13. There are 15 residues in the CDR3. The CDR3 protein is CASSRQGTRAGTQYF. The CDR3 DNA follows: TGTGCCAGCAGCCGACAGGGGACGCGCGCCGGGACCCAGTACTTC.